The entry below describes one T cell receptor (beta chain). What this receptor recognizes is not known. Base qualities are not provided; no much larger clone lies one nucleotide away. This sample was taken from a study of T-cell memory formation after mild COVID-19 (dated by TCRdb to the early 2020s). Broadly, across the study: Most TCR sequence clusters were specific to one of the two donors. In two donors, T-cell clones that expanded and contracted after mild COVID-19 were tracked by sequencing TCRalpha and TCRbeta repertoires over time. The cohort comprised two young, previously healthy adult volunteers, one female and one male. Study-wide findings and limitations: Only a couple of mild cases were covered in the study, and larger cohorts including severe cases with pre-infection samples were considered necessary. Some responding clones were found in pre-infection memory, which suggests that pre-existing cross-reactive memory T cells took part in the SARS-CoV-2 response. From day 15 to 85, contracting clones showed balanced CD4/CD8 phenotypes, whereas a second wave of clones that expanded from day 15 to 37 leaned towards CD4+. Contracting CD4+ clones were located mainly in the CM and EM memory subsets, whereas CD8+ clones were found to be enriched in EMRA. Whether the second-wave clones peaking on day 37 were SARS-CoV-2 specific was not confirmed.

TCRdb lists the instrument as Illumina NovaSeq 6000. cDNA libraries for TCRalpha and TCRbeta were prepared by 5'RACE using constant-segment primers, with sample barcodes and unique molecular identifiers added. RNA was extracted from every sample with Trizol reagent. Libraries were amplified in two PCR steps, with a second sample barcode and Illumina TruSeq adapters added in the second step. The libraries were sequenced on an Illumina NovaSeq using 2 x 150 bp paired-end reads. The authors processed their data as follows. Demultiplexing of reads and collapsing into UMI-guided consensus sequences were performed with migec v1.2.7. Using mixcr v2.1.11, the UMI consensuses were aligned to TRA and TRB V and J templates and assembled into clonotypes. Expanded or contracted clonotypes were those called significant by both edgeR and NoisET, with noise models trained on biological replicates. For edgeR calls, the thresholds were a false discovery rate-adjusted p below 0.01 and a log2 fold-change of 1. As an exploratory analysis of dynamics, PCA with hierarchical clustering was applied to max-normalized trajectories of the 1000 most abundant clonotypes. Each responding clone was given a CD4 or CD8 phenotype based on the CD4+ and CD8+ repertoires, which had been sequenced separately. TCRdb applied fastp at Q25 and MiXCR to the public reads, then kept only in-frame beta chains. Rows merge per CDR3 protein into single entries with the most common DNA and genes. The V and J calls here are based on TCRdb, not the publication. This sample holds roughly 550,000 distinct CDR3 sequences; over 20% were observed only once. The ten largest clonotypes hold around 12% of the sample.

CDR1 and CDR2 (DFQATT, SNEGSKA) derive from the germline V gene (reference sequence). The CDR3, from cysteine to phenylalanine, totals 13 residues. The read is trimmed to its CDR3 DNA, 39 bases read in frame from base 1. V gives up 5 bases and J gives up 3 bases, and the segment between their germline ends measures 14 bases. PBMCs were isolated by Ficoll-Paque density gradient centrifugation. The chain uses TRBV20-1 and TRBJ2-7; the D segment could be TRBD2, given 5 matching bases. The sequencing input was PBMCs or a T cell subset sorted from them (not recorded which). The clonotype comes from an adult woman who had mild COVID-19 (a few samples of this study predate the infection). The sample titles of this study are shuffled in the database, so cell type and time point are left out; the donor was told from shared clones. The DNA sequence follows: TGCAGTGCTGACGGACTTGATTACTACGAGCAGTACTTC. Its product reads: CSADGLDYYEQYF.